This is a list of T cell receptor beta chains from one sample in a study of cytomegalovirus exposure and HLA in healthy donors. Profiled with immunoSEQ multiplex PCR; TCRdb holds only in-frame clones, not every one. This sample carries 100,000 or so clones, over 70% of them seen once, and the ten largest clones take around 4.5%. The specimen was PBMCs. These receptors all stem from a woman between 35 and 50 years old in good health and CMV-seronegative. Each CDR3 is given with its conserved first and last residue. D genes are given only for firm matches. Clone size is shown for a subset of rows, as once, few, many or a class of expanded clone.

CASSENIRVGQTYGYTF | TGTGCCAGCAGTGAAAACATTAGGGTGGGACAGACCTATGGCTACACCTTC | TRBD1 | TRBJ1-2 | . | TRBV25-1
CASSLLPGTDTQYF | TGTGCCAGCAGTTTACTACCGGGGACAGATACGCAGTATTTT | . | TRBJ2-3 | . | TRBV27
CATAKDRMNTEAFF | TGTGCCACCGCCAAGGACAGAATGAACACTGAAGCTTTCTTT | . | TRBJ1-1 | . | TRBV15
CASSQEGANTEAFF | TGTGCCAGCAGCCAAGAGGGAGCGAACACTGAAGCTTTCTTT | . | TRBJ1-1 | . | TRBV4-2
CASSSGQAYGYTF | TGTGCCAGCAGCTCTGGGCAGGCCTATGGCTACACCTTC | . | TRBJ1-2 | . | TRBV7-2
CASSRTGGPGYTF | TGCGCCAGCAGCCGTACAGGGGGCCCTGGCTACACCTTC | TRBD1 | TRBJ1-2 | . | TRBV5-1
CASSQGKGANQETQYF | TGCGCCAGCAGCCAAGGAAAGGGGGCGAACCAAGAGACCCAGTACTTC | TRBD1 | TRBJ2-5 | . | TRBV4-3
CASSQVRTDTQYF | TGCGCCAGCAGCCAAGTGCGTACAGATACGCAGTATTTT | . | TRBJ2-3 | . | TRBV4-1
CSVEGGGEAFF | TGCAGCGTTGAGGGGGGTGGGGAAGCTTTCTTT | . | TRBJ1-1 | . | TRBV29-1
CATSPQGARGNTIYF | TGTGCCACCAGTCCCCAGGGGGCTCGTGGAAACACCATATATTTT | TRBD1 | TRBJ1-3 | few | TRBV10-3
CASSLDSSYGYTF | TGTGCCAGCAGCCTAGACAGCAGCTATGGCTACACCTTC | . | TRBJ1-2 | . | TRBV7-9
CASRADRGNEQFF | TGTGCCAGCAGGGCGGACAGGGGTAATGAGCAGTTCTTC | TRBD1 | TRBJ2-1 | few | TRBV2
CSVTHPSGTGELFF | TGCAGCGTTACCCACCCGTCCGGCACCGGGGAGCTGTTTTTT | . | TRBJ2-2 | . | TRBV29-1
CASSEALRGYTF | TGTGCCAGCAGTGAAGCGCTTCGGGGCTACACCTTC | . | TRBJ1-2 | once | TRBV2
CASSQTGGETQYF | TGTGCCAGCAGCCAAACCGGGGGTGAGACCCAGTACTTC | . | TRBJ2-5 | few | TRBV6-6
CASSERRRETQYF | TGTGCCAGCAGCGAACGACGGAGAGAGACCCAGTACTTC | . | TRBJ2-5 | . | TRBV5-4
CSVGGPAGNSYNEQFF | TGCAGCGTTGGTGGGCCAGCGGGGAACTCCTACAATGAGCAGTTCTTC | TRBD2 | TRBJ2-1 | . | TRBV29-1
CATRNRDSQNSPLHF | TGTGCCACCAGAAACCGGGACAGCCAAAATTCACCCCTCCACTTT | TRBD1 | TRBJ1-6 | . | TRBV27
CASSLGASGNTGELFF | TGCGCCAGCAGCTTGGGAGCTAGCGGGAACACCGGGGAGCTGTTTTTT | TRBD2 | TRBJ2-2 | . | TRBV5-1
CASSRGQGTYNEQFF | TGTGCCAGCAGCCGGGGACAGGGCACATACAATGAGCAGTTCTTC | TRBD1 | TRBJ2-1 | . | TRBV7-2
CASSQLPVGLSNQPQHF | TGCGCCAGCAGCCAACTCCCCGTGGGGCTGAGCAATCAGCCCCAGCATTTT | . | TRBJ1-5 | . | TRBV4-1
CASSSQGRSYNEQFF | TGTGCCAGCAGCTCACAGGGGCGATCCTACAATGAGCAGTTCTTC | TRBD1 | TRBJ2-1 | . | TRBV7-8
CASSPNHRLGIGSYEQYF | TGTGCCAGCTCACCGAACCACAGGCTCGGAATTGGGTCCTACGAGCAGTACTTC | . | TRBJ2-7 | . | TRBV18
CASSAGSTGWDTEAFF | TGCGCCAGCAGTGCGGGTTCAACTGGGTGGGACACTGAAGCTTTCTTT | . | TRBJ1-1 | . | TRBV10-1
CASSIGDMNYGYTF | TGTGCCAGTAGTATTGGGGACATGAACTATGGCTACACCTTC | . | TRBJ1-2 | . | TRBV19
CASSQWRGDKSGELFF | TGCGCCAGCAGCCAATGGAGGGGCGATAAATCCGGGGAGCTGTTTTTT | . | TRBJ2-2 | . | TRBV4-3
CASSLGLVAPNEQFF | TGCGCCAGCAGCCTTGGACTAGTTGCTCCAAATGAGCAGTTCTTC | TRBD2 | TRBJ2-1 | . | TRBV4-1
CASSPQIPQGRVGGYTF | TGTGCCAGCAGCCCACAGATCCCACAGGGAAGAGTAGGAGGCTACACCTTC | . | TRBJ1-2 | . | TRBV13
CATSRTGDQPQHF | TGTGCCACCAGCAGAACCGGGGATCAGCCCCAGCATTTT | . | TRBJ1-5 | . | TRBV15
CASSLSTGQSFF | TGTGCCAGCAGCCTATCGACAGGGCAGTCTTTCTTT | TRBD1 | TRBJ1-1 | few | TRBV4-2
CASSYTVEAFF | TGTGCCAGCAGCTACACAGTAGAAGCTTTCTTT | . | TRBJ1-1 | . | TRBV7-9
CASSKGGNQPQHF | TGTGCCAGCTCTAAGGGGGGCAATCAGCCCCAGCATTTT | . | TRBJ1-5 | . | TRBV6-1
CASSLGTGTGGFEQYF | TGTGCCAGCAGCTTAGGAACCGGGACAGGGGGCTTCGAGCAGTACTTC | TRBD1 | TRBJ2-7 | . | TRBV13
CSAITGYEQYF | TGCAGTGCTATTACAGGGTACGAGCAGTACTTC | . | TRBJ2-7 | . | TRBV20-1
CASSQDRGASTGELFF | TGCGCCAGCAGCCAAGATCGGGGAGCTTCCACCGGGGAGCTGTTTTTT | . | TRBJ2-2 | . | TRBV4-1
CASSRQGTYGSGANVLTF | TGTGCCAGCAGTAGACAGGGGACTTATGGATCTGGGGCCAACGTCCTGACTTTC | TRBD1 | TRBJ2-6 | . | TRBV27
CASSPRDIYEQYF | TGTGCCAGCAGTCCACGGGACATATACGAGCAGTACTTC | . | TRBJ2-7 | . | TRBV28
CASRGEYNQPQHF | TGTGCCAGCAGAGGAGAGTACAATCAGCCCCAGCATTTT | . | TRBJ1-5 | . | TRBV2
CASGLPRDTPRVRVTNQPQHF | TGTGCTAGTGGTTTGCCCCGGGACACCCCGAGAGTACGAGTGACCAATCAGCCCCAGCATTTT | . | TRBJ1-5 | . | TRBV12-5
CASSTQPGLNQPQHF | TGTGCCAGCAGCACTCAGCCAGGGCTCAATCAGCCCCAGCATTTT | . | TRBJ1-5 | . | TRBV21-1
CASSIGWGTGAPGTNEKLFF | TGTGCCAGTAGTATAGGGTGGGGGACAGGCGCTCCGGGAACTAATGAAAAACTGTTTTTT | TRBD1 | TRBJ1-4 | few | TRBV19
CASSFTETGNYGYTF | TGCGCCAGCAGCTTTACCGAGACAGGCAACTATGGCTACACCTTC | . | TRBJ1-2 | once | TRBV5-1
CASSLMGHSMGTQYF | TGTGCCAGCAGCTTAATGGGACACTCAATGGGGACCCAGTACTTC | . | TRBJ2-5 | . | TRBV2
CAISESGQGAAEAFF | TGTGCCATCAGTGAGTCGGGACAGGGGGCCGCTGAAGCTTTCTTT | TRBD1 | TRBJ1-1 | . | TRBV10-3